These T cell receptor beta chains were read from a single sample in a study of blood T cell repertoires in COVID-19. Clones were sequenced by immunoSEQ multiplex PCR, and TCRdb holds only the in-frame ones, with some missing. This sample has approximately 170,000 clones, with more than 80% found just once. Sequenced: peripheral blood. The receptors were gathered from a human donor in a cohort sampled during active COVID-19. Both conserved end residues are part of each CDR3. D genes are given only for firm matches. A row's size may be missing; if present it is once, few, many or a size class.

clone_size: once; v_call: TRBV19; d_call: TRBD2; cdr3_length: 15; j_call: TRBJ2-7; cdr3_aa: CASSIFTSGSYEQYF; cdr3_nt: TGTGCCAGTAGTATCTTCACTAGCGGGAGCTACGAGCAGTACTTC
clone_size: -; v_call: TRBV6-2/TRBV6-3; d_call: -; cdr3_length: 13; j_call: TRBJ2-5; cdr3_aa: CASSHGVWETQYF; cdr3_nt: TGTGCCAGCAGTCACGGGGTGTGGGAGACCCAGTACTTC
clone_size: few; v_call: TRBV6-2/TRBV6-3; d_call: -; cdr3_length: 13; j_call: TRBJ2-2; cdr3_aa: CASSHTNTGELFF; cdr3_nt: TGTGCCAGCAGTCACACAAACACCGGGGAGCTGTTTTTT
clone_size: -; v_call: TRBV7-2; d_call: TRBD1; cdr3_length: 16; j_call: TRBJ2-5; cdr3_aa: CASSVHGQGAGETQYF; cdr3_nt: TGTGCCAGCAGCGTGCATGGACAGGGGGCAGGGGAGACCCAGTACTTC
clone_size: -; v_call: TRBV19; d_call: -; cdr3_length: 13; j_call: TRBJ1-1; cdr3_aa: CASSIGADTEAFF; cdr3_nt: TGTGCCAGTAGTATAGGGGCAGACACTGAAGCTTTCTTT
clone_size: -; v_call: TRBV12-3/TRBV12-4; d_call: -; cdr3_length: 13; j_call: TRBJ2-3; cdr3_aa: CASSFNGGVKQYF; cdr3_nt: TGTGCCAGCAGTTTCAATGGCGGGGTAAAACAGTATTTT
clone_size: -; v_call: TRBV7-7; d_call: -; cdr3_length: 13; j_call: TRBJ2-7; cdr3_aa: CASSLISGGEQYF; cdr3_nt: TGTGCTAGCAGCCTGATTTCCGGGGGCGAGCAGTACTTC
clone_size: -; v_call: TRBV28; d_call: -; cdr3_length: 11; j_call: TRBJ1-1; cdr3_aa: CASSSEREAFF; cdr3_nt: TGTGCCAGCAGCTCCGAGAGGGAAGCTTTCTTT
clone_size: few; v_call: TRBV5-6; d_call: TRBD1; cdr3_length: 16; j_call: TRBJ1-5; cdr3_aa: CASSRTGSTLNQPQHF; cdr3_nt: TGTGCCAGCAGCCGGACAGGGTCAACACTCAATCAGCCCCAGCATTTT
clone_size: -; v_call: TRBV12-3/TRBV12-4; d_call: TRBD2; cdr3_length: 13; j_call: TRBJ2-7; cdr3_aa: CASTEPGGYEQYF; cdr3_nt: TGTGCCAGCACCGAACCGGGGGGGTACGAGCAGTACTTC
clone_size: -; v_call: TRBV27; d_call: TRBD1; cdr3_length: 15; j_call: TRBJ1-1; cdr3_aa: CASSFFDRVNTEAFF; cdr3_nt: TGTGCCAGCAGTTTTTTTGACAGGGTCAACACTGAAGCTTTCTTT
clone_size: -; v_call: TRBV27; d_call: TRBD2; cdr3_length: 15; j_call: TRBJ2-7; cdr3_aa: CASSLSASGLYEQYF; cdr3_nt: TGTGCCAGCAGTTTATCGGCTAGCGGGCTCTACGAGCAGTACTTC
clone_size: -; v_call: TRBV28; d_call: TRBD2; cdr3_length: 14; j_call: TRBJ2-1; cdr3_aa: CATSGTSGMNEQFF; cdr3_nt: TGTGCCACCTCCGGGACTAGCGGGATGAATGAGCAGTTCTTC
clone_size: -; v_call: TRBV10-3; d_call: -; cdr3_length: 15; j_call: TRBJ2-6; cdr3_aa: CASSTGSSGANVLTF; cdr3_nt: TGTGCCAGTTCTACAGGGAGCTCTGGGGCCAACGTCCTGACTTTC
clone_size: -; v_call: TRBV7-8; d_call: TRBD2; cdr3_length: 17; j_call: TRBJ2-5; cdr3_aa: CASSPPVGLADQETQYF; cdr3_nt: TGTGCCAGCAGCCCACCTGTGGGACTAGCGGACCAAGAGACCCAGTACTTC
clone_size: -; v_call: TRBV30; d_call: TRBD2; cdr3_length: 12; j_call: TRBJ2-3; cdr3_aa: CAYGTSLDTQYF; cdr3_nt: TGTGCCTACGGGACTAGTTTAGATACGCAGTATTTT
clone_size: -; v_call: TRBV19; d_call: TRBD1; cdr3_length: 15; j_call: TRBJ1-4; cdr3_aa: CASSTRTGFNEKLFF; cdr3_nt: TGTGCCAGTAGTACCCGGACAGGGTTTAATGAAAAACTGTTTTTT
clone_size: -; v_call: TRBV14; d_call: -; cdr3_length: 14; j_call: TRBJ2-4; cdr3_aa: CASSQGDTLNIQYF; cdr3_nt: TGTGCCAGCAGCCAAGGGGACACCTTAAACATTCAGTACTTC
clone_size: -; v_call: TRBV19; d_call: -; cdr3_length: 14; j_call: TRBJ2-7; cdr3_aa: CASSINPSGYEQYF; cdr3_nt: TGTGCCAGTAGTATCAATCCCTCGGGCTACGAGCAGTACTTC
clone_size: -; v_call: TRBV28; d_call: -; cdr3_length: 16; j_call: TRBJ2-3; cdr3_aa: CASSSTRDSSTDTQYF; cdr3_nt: TGTGCCAGCAGCTCGACTAGGGATTCTAGCACAGATACGCAGTATTTT
clone_size: -; v_call: TRBV5-4; d_call: -; cdr3_length: 13; j_call: TRBJ1-2; cdr3_aa: CASSLKGVPGYTF; cdr3_nt: TGTGCCAGCAGCTTGAAAGGGGTACCTGGCTACACCTTC
clone_size: -; v_call: TRBV6-2/TRBV6-3; d_call: -; cdr3_length: 15; j_call: TRBJ2-3; cdr3_aa: CASSYLGSSTDTQYF; cdr3_nt: TGTGCCAGCAGTTACTTGGGGAGTAGCACAGATACGCAGTATTTT
clone_size: -; v_call: TRBV7-9; d_call: -; cdr3_length: 14; j_call: TRBJ2-1; cdr3_aa: CASTDIRGGNEQFF; cdr3_nt: TGTGCCAGCACCGATATACGTGGGGGGAATGAGCAGTTCTTC
clone_size: -; v_call: TRBV6-5; d_call: TRBD1; cdr3_length: 14; j_call: TRBJ2-7; cdr3_aa: CASGTGTGVLVQYF; cdr3_nt: TGTGCCAGCGGGACCGGGACAGGGGTATTGGTGCAGTACTTC
clone_size: -; v_call: TRBV29-1; d_call: TRBD1; cdr3_length: 13; j_call: TRBJ2-1; cdr3_aa: CSVRQGSENEQFF; cdr3_nt: TGCAGCGTTCGACAGGGGAGTGAAAATGAGCAGTTCTTC